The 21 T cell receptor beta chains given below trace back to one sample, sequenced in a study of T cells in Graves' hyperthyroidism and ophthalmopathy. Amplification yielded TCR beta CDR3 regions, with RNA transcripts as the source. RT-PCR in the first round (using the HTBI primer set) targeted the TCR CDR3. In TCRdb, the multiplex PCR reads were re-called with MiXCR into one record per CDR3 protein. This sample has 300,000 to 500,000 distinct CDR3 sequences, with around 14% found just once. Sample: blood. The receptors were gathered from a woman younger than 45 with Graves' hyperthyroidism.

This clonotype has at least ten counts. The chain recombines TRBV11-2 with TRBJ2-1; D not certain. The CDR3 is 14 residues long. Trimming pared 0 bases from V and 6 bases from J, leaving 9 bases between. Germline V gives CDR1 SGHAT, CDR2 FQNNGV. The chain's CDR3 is CASSLDWVVNEQFF. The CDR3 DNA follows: TGTGCCAGCAGCTTAGATTGGGTAGTCAATGAGCAGTTCTTC.

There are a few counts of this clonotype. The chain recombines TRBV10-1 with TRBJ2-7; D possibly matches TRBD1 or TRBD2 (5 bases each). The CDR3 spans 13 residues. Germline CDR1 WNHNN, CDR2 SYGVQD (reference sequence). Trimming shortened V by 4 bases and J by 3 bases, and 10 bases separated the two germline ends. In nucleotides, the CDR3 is TGCGCCAGCAGTGCCGGGGCCCACTACGAGCAGTACTTC. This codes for CASSAGAHYEQYF.

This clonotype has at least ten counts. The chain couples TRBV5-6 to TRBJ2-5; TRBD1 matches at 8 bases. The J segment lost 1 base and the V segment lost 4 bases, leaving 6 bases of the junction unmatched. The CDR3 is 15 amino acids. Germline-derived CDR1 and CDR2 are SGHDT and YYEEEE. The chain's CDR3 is CASSPLGQGQETQYF. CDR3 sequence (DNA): TGTGCCAGCAGCCCGCTAGGACAGGGCCAAGAGACCCAGTACTTC.

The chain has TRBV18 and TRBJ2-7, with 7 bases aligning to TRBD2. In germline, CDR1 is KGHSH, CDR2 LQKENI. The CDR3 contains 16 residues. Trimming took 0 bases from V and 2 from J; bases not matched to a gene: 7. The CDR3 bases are TGTGCCAGCTCACCACCCCTACAGCGGGACCCCTACGAGCAGTACTTC. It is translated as CASSPPLQRDPYEQYF.

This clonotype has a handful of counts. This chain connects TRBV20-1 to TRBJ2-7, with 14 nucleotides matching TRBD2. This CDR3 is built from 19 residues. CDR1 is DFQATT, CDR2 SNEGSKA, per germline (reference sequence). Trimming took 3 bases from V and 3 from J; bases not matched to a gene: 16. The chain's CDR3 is CSASRGGGGLAGVGYEQYF. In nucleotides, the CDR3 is TGCAGTGCTAGTAGGGGGGGAGGGGGACTAGCGGGAGTCGGCTACGAGCAGTACTTC.

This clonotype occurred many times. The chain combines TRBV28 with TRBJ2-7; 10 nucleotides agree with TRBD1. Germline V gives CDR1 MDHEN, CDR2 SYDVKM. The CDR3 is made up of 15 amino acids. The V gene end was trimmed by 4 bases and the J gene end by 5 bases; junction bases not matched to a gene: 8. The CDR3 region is CASSSPGQGLHEQYF. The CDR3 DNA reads TGTGCCAGCAGTTCTCCGGGACAGGGGCTCCACGAGCAGTACTTC.

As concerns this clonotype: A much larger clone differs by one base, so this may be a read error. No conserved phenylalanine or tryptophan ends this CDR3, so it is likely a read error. CDR3 loop: CASSPGPYGYTS. The CDR3, as DNA: TGTGCCAGCAGCCCCGGGCCCTATGGCTACACCTCC. The chain couples TRBV3-1 to TRBJ1-2; D is unresolved. V lost 4 bases, J lost 4 bases, and 7 bases lay in between. This CDR3 comprises 12 residues. Per germline, CDR1 LGHDT and CDR2 YNNKEL (reference sequence).

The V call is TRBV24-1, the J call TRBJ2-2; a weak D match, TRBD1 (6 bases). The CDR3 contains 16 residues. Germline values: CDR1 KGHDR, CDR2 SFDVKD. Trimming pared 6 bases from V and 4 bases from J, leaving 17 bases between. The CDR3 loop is CATSRSGTRPTGELFF. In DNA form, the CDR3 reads TGTGCCACCAGTCGCTCCGGGACACGGCCCACCGGGGAGCTGTTTTTT.

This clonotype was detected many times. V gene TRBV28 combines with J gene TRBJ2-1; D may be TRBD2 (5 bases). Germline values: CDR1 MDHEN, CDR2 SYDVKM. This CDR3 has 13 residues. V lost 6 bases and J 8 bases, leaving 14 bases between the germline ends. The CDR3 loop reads CASRLPSGDEQFF. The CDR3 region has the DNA TGTGCCAGCAGACTCCCAAGCGGTGATGAGCAGTTCTTC. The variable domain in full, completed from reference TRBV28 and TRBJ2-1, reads DVKVTQSSRYLVKRTGEKVFLECVQDMDHENMFWYRQDPGLGLRLIYFSYDVKMKEKGDIPEGYSVSREKKERFSLILESASTNQTSMYLCASRLPSGDEQFFGPGTRLTVL.

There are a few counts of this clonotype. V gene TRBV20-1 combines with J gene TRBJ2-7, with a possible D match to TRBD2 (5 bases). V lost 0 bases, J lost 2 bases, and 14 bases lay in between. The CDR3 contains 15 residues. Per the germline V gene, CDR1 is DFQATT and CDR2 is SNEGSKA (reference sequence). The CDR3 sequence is CSARDLANRPYEQYF. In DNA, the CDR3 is TGCAGTGCTAGAGATCTAGCAAACCGCCCCTACGAGCAGTACTTC.

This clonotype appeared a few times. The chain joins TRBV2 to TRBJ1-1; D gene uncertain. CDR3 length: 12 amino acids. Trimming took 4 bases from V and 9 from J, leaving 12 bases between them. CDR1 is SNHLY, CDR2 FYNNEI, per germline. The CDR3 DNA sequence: TGTGCCAGCAGTGCCCTCGGGCACCAAGCTTTCTTT. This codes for CASSALGHQAFF.

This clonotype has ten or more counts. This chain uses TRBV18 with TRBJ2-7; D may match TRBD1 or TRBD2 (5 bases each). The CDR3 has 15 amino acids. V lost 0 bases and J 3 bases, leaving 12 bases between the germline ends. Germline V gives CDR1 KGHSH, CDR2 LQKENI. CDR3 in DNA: TGTGCCAGCTCACCACCGGGACGCAGAAACTACGAGCAGTACTTC. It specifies CASSPPGRRNYEQYF. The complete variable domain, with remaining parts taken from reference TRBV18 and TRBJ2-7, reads NAGVMQNPRHLVRRRGQEARLRCSPMKGHSHVYWYRQLPEEGLKFMVYLQKENIIDESGMPKERFSAEFPKEGPSILRIQQVVRGDSAAYFCASSPPGRRNYEQYFGPGTRLTVT.

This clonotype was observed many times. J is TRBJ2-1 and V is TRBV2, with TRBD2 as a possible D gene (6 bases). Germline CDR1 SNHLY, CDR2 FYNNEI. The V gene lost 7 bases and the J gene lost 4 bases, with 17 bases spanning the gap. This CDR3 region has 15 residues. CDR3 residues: CASNQDGGGYNEQFF. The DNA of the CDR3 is TGTGCCAGCAATCAAGACGGGGGAGGATACAATGAGCAGTTCTTC.

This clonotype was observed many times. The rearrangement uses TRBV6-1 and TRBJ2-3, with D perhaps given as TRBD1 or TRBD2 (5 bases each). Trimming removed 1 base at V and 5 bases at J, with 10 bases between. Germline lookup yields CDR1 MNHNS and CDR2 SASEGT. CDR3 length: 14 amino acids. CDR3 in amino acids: CASSEDGAGDTQYF. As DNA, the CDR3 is TGTGCCAGCAGTGAAGATGGGGCGGGAGATACGCAGTATTTT.

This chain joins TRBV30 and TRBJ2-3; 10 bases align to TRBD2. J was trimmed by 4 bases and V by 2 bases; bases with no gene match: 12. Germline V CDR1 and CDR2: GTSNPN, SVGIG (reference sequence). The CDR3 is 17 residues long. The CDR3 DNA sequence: TGTGCCTGGAGTAGGGGTAGCGGGAGGTCCCGGGCAGATACGCAGTATTTT. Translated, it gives CAWSRGSGRSRADTQYF.

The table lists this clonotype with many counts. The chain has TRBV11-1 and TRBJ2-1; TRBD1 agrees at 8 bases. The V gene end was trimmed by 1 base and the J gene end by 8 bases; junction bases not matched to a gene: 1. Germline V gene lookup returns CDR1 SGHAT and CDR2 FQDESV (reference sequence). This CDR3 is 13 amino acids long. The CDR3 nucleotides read TGTGCCAGCAGCTTAGTCAGGGGGCATGAGCAGTTCTTC. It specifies CASSLVRGHEQFF.

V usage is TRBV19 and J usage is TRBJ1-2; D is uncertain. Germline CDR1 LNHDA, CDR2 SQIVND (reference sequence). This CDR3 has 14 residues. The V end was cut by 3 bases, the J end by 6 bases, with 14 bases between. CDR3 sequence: CASSIIGKLDGYTF. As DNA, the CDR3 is TGTGCCAGTAGTATCATAGGGAAGCTCGATGGCTACACCTTC. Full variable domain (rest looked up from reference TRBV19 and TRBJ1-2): DGGITQSPKYLFRKEGQNVTLSCEQNLNHDAMYWYRQDPGQGLRLIYYSQIVNDFQKGDIAEGYSVSREKKESFPLTVTSAQKNPTAFYLCASSIIGKLDGYTFGSGTRLTVV.

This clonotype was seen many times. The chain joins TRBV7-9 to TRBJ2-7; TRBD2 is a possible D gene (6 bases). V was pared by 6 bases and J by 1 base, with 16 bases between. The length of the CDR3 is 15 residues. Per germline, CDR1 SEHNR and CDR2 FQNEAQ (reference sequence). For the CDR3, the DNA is TGTGCCAGCAGTCGGGCGGGGTTCCATTCCTACGAGCAGTACTTC. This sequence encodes CASSRAGFHSYEQYF.

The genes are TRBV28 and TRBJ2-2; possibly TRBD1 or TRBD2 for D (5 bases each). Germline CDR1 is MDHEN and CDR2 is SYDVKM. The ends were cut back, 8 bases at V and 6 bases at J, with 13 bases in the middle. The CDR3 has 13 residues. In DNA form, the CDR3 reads TGTGCCAGCGGCCTGGGGCGGGCCGGGGAGCTGTTTTTT. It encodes CASGLGRAGELFF. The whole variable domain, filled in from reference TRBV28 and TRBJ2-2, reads DVKVTQSSRYLVKRTGEKVFLECVQDMDHENMFWYRQDPGLGLRLIYFSYDVKMKEKGDIPEGYSVSREKKERFSLILESASTNQTSMYLCASGLGRAGELFFGEGSRLTVL.

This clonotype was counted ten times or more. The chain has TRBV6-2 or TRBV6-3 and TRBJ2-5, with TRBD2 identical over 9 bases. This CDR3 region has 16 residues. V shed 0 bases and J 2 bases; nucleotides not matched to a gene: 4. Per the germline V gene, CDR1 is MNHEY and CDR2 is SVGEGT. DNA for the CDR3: TGTGCCAGCAGTTACTCACCGGGACTAGCACAAGAGACCCAGTACTTC. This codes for CASSYSPGLAQETQYF.

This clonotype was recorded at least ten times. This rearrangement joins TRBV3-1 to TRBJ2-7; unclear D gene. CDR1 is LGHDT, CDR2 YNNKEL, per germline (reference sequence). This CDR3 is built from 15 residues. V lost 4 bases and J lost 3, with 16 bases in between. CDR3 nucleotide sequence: TGTGCCAGCAGCCTCGGTGACCCTATTGACTACGAGCAGTACTTC. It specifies CASSLGDPIDYEQYF.